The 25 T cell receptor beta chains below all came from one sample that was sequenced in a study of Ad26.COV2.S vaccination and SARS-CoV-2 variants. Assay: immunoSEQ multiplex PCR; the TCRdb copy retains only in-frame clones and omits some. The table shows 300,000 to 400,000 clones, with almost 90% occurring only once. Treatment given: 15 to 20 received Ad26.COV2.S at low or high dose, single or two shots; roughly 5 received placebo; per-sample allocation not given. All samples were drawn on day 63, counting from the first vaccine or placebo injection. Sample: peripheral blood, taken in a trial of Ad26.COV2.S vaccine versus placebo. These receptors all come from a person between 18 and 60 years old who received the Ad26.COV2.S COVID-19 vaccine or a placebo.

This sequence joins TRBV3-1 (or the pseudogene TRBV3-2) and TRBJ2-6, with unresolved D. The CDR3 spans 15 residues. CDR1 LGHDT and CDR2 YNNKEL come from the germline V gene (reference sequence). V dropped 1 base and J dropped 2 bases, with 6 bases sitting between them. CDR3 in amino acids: CASSQVVAGANVLTF. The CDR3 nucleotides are TGTGCCAGCAGCCAAGTGGTAGCTGGGGCCAACGTCCTGACTTTC.

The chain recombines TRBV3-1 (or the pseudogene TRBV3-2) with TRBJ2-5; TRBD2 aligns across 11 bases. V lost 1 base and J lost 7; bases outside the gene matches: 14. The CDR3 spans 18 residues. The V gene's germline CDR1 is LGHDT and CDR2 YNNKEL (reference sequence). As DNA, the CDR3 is TGTGCCAGCAGCCAAGTCCTCGTCGGTAGCGGGGGGGCCGGGACCCAGTACTTC. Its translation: CASSQVLVGSGGAGTQYF.

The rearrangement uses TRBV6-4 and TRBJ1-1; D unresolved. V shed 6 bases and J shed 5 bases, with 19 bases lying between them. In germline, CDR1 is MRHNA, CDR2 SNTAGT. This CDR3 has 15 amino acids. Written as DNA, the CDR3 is TGTGCCAGCAGCCTCCTCGGGTTTCCGAGGACTGAAGCTTTCTTT. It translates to CASSLLGFPRTEAFF.

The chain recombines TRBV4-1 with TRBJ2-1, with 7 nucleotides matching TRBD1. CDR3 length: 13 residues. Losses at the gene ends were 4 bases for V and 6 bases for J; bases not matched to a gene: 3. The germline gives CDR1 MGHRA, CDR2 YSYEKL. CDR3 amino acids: CASSRNRGNEQFF. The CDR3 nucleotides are TGCGCCAGCAGCCGCAACAGGGGCAATGAGCAGTTCTTC.

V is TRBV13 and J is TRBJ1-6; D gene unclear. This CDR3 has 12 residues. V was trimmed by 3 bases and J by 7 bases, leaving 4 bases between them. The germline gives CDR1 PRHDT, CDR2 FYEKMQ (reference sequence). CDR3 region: CASSLENSPLHF. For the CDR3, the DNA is TGTGCCAGCAGCTTGGAAAATTCACCCCTCCACTTT. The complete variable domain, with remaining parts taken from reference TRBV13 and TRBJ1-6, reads AAGVIQSPRHLIKEKRETATLKCYPIPRHDTVYWYQQGPGQDPQFLISFYEKMQSDKGSIPDRFSAQQFSDYHSELNMSSLELGDSALYFCASSLENSPLHFGNGTRLTVT.

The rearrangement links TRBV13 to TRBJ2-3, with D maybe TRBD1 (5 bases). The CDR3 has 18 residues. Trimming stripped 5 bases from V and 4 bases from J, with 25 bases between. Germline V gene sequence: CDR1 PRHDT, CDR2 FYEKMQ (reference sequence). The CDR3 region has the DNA TGTGCCAGCAGCCAAACACGAACACCGTTCCTCAGGGCAGATACGCAGTATTTT. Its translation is CASSQTRTPFLRADTQYF.

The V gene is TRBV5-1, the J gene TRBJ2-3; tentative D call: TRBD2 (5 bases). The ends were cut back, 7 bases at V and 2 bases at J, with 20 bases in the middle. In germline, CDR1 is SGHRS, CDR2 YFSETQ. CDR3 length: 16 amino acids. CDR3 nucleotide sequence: TGCGCCAGCTCCCGAGTGGGAGCGCCAAACACAGATACGCAGTATTTT. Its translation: CASSRVGAPNTDTQYF. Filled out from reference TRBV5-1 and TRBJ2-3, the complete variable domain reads KAGVTQTPRYLIKTRGQQVTLSCSPISGHRSVSWYQQTPGQGLQFLFEYFSETQRNKGNFPGRFSGRQFSNSRSEMNVSTLELGDSALYLCASSRVGAPNTDTQYFGPGTRLTVL.

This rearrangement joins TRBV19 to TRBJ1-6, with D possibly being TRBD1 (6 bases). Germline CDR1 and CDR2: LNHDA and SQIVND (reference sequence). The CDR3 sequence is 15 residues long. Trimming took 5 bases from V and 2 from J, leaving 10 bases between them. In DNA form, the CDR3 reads TGTGCCAGTAGTCCAGGGGCCGCCTATAATTCACCCCTCCACTTT. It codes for CASSPGAAYNSPLHF.

The CDR3 sequence is CASSHGAGNSYEQYF. The CDR3 bases are TGTGCCAGCAGCCATGGGGCAGGGAACTCATACGAGCAGTACTTC. The chain couples TRBV14 to TRBJ2-7; tentatively, D is TRBD1 (5 bases). The CDR3 loop spans 15 amino acids. Germline V gene data show CDR1 as SGHDN and CDR2 as FVKESK. V lost 3 bases and J 4 bases, leaving 16 bases between the germline ends.

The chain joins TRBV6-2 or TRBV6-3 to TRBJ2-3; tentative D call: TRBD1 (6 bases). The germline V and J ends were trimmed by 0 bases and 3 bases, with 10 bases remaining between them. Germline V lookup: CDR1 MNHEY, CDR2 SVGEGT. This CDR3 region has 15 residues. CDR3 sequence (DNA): TGTGCCAGCAGTTACTCAGGGGGTAGAACAGATACGCAGTATTTT. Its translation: CASSYSGGRTDTQYF.

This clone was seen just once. Here the CDR3 reads CASSVEGDRESPGNTIYF. CDR3 coding DNA: TGTGCCAGCAGCGTAGAGGGGGACAGGGAATCTCCCGGAAACACCATATATTTT. The rearrangement joins TRBV9 to TRBJ1-3; 9 bases fit TRBD1. The J segment lost 4 bases and the V segment lost 0 bases, leaving 11 bases of the junction unmatched. This CDR3 comprises 18 residues. Per germline, CDR1 SGDLS and CDR2 YYNGEE.

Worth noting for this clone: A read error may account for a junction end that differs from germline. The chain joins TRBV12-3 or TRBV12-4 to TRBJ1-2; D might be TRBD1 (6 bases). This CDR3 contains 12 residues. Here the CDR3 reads CASSVLPGDPRF. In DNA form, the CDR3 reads TGTGCCAGCAGTGTCCTTCCAGGGGACCCCCGCTTC.

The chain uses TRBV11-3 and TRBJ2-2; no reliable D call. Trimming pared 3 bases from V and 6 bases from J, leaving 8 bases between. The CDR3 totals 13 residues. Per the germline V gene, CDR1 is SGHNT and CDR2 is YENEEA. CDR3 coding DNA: TGTGCCAGCAGCTTTAAAGGGCCCGGGGAGCTGTTTTTT. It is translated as CASSFKGPGELFF. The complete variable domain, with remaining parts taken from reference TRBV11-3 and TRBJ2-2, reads EAGVVQSPRYKIIEKKQPVAFWCNPISGHNTLYWYLQNLGQGPELLIRYENEEAVDDSQLPKDRFSAERLKGVDSTLKIQPAELGDSAVYLCASSFKGPGELFFGEGSRLTVL.

CDR3 protein: CSVESGGAWNTGELFF. The DNA for the CDR3 is TGCAGCGTTGAAAGCGGGGGGGCTTGGAACACCGGGGAGCTGTTTTTT. The chain is built from TRBV29-1 and TRBJ2-2; 10 bases map to TRBD2. The CDR3 consists of 16 residues. With 2 bases clipped from V and 1 base from J, the junction kept 4 bases outside the gene matches. Germline V gene data show CDR1 as SQVTM and CDR2 as ANQGSEA.

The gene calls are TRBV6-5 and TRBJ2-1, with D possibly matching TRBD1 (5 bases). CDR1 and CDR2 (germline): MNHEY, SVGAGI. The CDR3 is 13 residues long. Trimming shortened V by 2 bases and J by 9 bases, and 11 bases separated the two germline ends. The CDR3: CASSYGAVGEQFF. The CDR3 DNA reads TGTGCCAGCAGTTACGGGGCAGTAGGTGAGCAGTTCTTC.

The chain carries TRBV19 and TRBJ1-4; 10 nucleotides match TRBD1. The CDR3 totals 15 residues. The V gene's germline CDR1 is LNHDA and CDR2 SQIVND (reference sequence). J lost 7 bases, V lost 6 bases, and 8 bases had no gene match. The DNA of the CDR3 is TGTGCCAGTAGGGCGTTGGGACAGGGGAGTGAAAAACTGTTTTTT. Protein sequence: CASRALGQGSEKLFF.

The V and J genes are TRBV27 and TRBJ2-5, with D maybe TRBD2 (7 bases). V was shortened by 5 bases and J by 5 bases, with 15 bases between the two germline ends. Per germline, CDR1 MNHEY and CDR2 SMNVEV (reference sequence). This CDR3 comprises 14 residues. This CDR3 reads CASSRGGEWETQYF. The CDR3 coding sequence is TGTGCCAGCAGTAGGGGGGGTGAATGGGAGACCCAGTACTTC.

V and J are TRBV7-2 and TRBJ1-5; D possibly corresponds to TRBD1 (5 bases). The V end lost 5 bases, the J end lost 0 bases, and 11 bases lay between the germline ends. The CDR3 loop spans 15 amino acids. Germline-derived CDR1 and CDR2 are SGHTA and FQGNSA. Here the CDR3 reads CASSARVYSNQPQHF. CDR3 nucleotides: TGTGCCAGCAGCGCCAGGGTGTATAGCAATCAGCCCCAGCATTTT.

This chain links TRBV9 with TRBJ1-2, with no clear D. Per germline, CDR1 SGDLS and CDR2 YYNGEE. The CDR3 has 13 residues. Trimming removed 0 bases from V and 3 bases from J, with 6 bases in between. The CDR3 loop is CASSVGADYGYTF. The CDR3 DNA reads TGTGCCAGCAGCGTAGGGGCAGACTATGGCTACACCTTC. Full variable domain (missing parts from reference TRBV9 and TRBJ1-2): DSGVTQTPKHLITATGQRVTLRCSPRSGDLSVYWYQQSLDQGLQFLIQYYNGEERAKGNILERFSAQQFPDLHSELNLSSLELGDSALYFCASSVGADYGYTFGSGTRLTVV.

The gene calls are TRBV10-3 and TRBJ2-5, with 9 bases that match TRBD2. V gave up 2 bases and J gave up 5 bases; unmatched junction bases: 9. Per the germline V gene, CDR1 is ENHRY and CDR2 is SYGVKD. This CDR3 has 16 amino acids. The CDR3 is CAISERPAGGGETQYF. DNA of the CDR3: TGTGCCATCAGTGAGAGGCCAGCGGGGGGAGGTGAGACCCAGTACTTC.

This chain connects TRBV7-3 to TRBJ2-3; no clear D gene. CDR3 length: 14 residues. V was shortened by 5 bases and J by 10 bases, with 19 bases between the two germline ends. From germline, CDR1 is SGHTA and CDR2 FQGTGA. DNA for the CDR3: TGTGCCAGCAGCCGTGTCCGCGACAAAATTCCGCAGTATTTT. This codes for CASSRVRDKIPQYF. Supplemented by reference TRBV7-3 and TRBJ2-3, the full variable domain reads GAGVSQTPSNKVTEKGKYVELRCDPISGHTALYWYRQSLGQGPEFLIYFQGTGAADDSGLPNDRFFAVRPEGSVSTLKIQRTERGDSAVYLCASSRVRDKIPQYFGPGTRLTVL.

The CDR3 nucleotides are TGTGCCAGCCGCCCGCACCGATTCGGACAGGGGGCCCTCAATGAGCAGTTCTTC. It codes for CASRPHRFGQGALNEQFF. The chain is built from TRBV5-4 and TRBJ2-1; 11 bases are a match to TRBD1. Per germline, CDR1 SGHNT and CDR2 YYREEE (reference sequence). J gave up 6 bases and V 7 bases, and 18 bases lay outside the gene matches. This CDR3 spans 18 amino acids. The entire variable domain, with the rest obtained from reference TRBV5-4 and TRBJ2-1, is as follows: ETGVTQSPTHLIKTRGQQVTLRCSSQSGHNTVSWYQQALGQGPQFIFQYYREEENGRGNFPPRFSGLQFPNYSSELNVNALELDDSALYLCASRPHRFGQGALNEQFFGPGTRLTVL.

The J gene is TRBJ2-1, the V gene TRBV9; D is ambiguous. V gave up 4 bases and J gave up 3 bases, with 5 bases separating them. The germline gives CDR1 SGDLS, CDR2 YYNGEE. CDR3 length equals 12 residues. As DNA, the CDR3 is TGTGCCAGCAGCACCGACTACAATGAGCAGTTCTTC. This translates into CASSTDYNEQFF.

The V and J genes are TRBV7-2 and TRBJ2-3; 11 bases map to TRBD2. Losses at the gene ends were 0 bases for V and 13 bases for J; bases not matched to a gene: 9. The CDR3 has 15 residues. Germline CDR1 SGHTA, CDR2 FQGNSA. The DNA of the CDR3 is TGTGCCAGCAGCTTAGCGCTGGCTAGCGGGAGGTGGAAGTATTTT. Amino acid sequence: CASSLALASGRWKYF.

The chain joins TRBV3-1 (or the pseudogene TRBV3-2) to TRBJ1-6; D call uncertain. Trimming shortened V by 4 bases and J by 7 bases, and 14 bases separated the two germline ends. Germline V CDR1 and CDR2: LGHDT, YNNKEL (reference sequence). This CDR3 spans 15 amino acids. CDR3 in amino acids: CASSPNDKMNSPLHF. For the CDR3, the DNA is TGTGCCAGCAGCCCTAATGATAAAATGAATTCACCCCTCCACTTT.